Here is one T cell receptor beta chain with its context. Noted treatment: 15 to 20 received Ad26.COV2.S at low or high dose, single or two shots; about 5 received placebo; per-sample allocation not given. Samples were taken on day 63 after the first vaccine or placebo injection. Germline V gene sequence: CDR1 SGHAT, CDR2 FQNNGV. This CDR3 is 13 amino acids long. Trimming left V 5 bases short and J 10 bases short, with 15 bases between. This record comes from a study of Ad26.COV2.S vaccination and SARS-CoV-2 variants. Method: immunoSEQ multiplex PCR; TCRdb's copy keeps in-frame clones and lacks some. The sample yields around 300,000 clones, 88% seen once.

This sequence joins TRBV11-2 and TRBJ2-1; D may correspond to TRBD1 or TRBD2 (5 bases each). The TCR originated in a person aged 18-60 years who received the Ad26.COV2.S COVID-19 vaccine or a placebo. This specimen consisted of peripheral blood, obtained in a trial of Ad26.COV2.S vaccine versus placebo. As DNA, the CDR3 is TGTGCCAGCAGCCCGGGACCCCCGGGGGAGCAGTTCTTC. Amino acid sequence: CASSPGPPGEQFF.